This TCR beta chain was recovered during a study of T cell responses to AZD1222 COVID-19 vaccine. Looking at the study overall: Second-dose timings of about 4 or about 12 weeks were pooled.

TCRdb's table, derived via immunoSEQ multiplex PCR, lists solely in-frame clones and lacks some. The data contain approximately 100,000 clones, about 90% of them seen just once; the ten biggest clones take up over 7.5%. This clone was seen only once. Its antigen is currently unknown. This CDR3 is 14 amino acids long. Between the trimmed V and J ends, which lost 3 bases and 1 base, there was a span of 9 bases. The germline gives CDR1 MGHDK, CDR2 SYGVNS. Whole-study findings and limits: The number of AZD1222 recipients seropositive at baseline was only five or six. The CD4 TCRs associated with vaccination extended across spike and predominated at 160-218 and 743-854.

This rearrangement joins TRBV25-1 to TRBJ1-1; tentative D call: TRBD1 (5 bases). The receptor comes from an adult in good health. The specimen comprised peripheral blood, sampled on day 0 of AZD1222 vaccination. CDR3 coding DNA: TGTGCCAGCAGTGAGGTAGACAGGAACACTGAAGCTTTCTTT. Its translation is CASSEVDRNTEAFF. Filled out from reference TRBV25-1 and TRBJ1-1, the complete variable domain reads EADIYQTPRYLVIGTGKKITLECSQTMGHDKMYWYQQDPGMELHLIHYSYGVNSTEKGDLSSESTVSRIRTEHFPLTLESARPSHTSQYLCASSEVDRNTEAFFGQGTRLTVV.